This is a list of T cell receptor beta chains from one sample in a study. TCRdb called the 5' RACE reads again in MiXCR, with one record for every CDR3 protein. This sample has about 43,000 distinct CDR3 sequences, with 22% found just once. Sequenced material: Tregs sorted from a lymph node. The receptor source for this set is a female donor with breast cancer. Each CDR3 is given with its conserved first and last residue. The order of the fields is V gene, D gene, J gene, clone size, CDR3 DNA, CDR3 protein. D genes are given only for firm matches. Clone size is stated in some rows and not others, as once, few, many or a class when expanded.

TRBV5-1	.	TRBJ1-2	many	TGCGCCAGCAGCTCCGGCGGGGCCCCCTGGGGCTACACCTTC	CASSSGGAPWGYTF
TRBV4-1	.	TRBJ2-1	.	TGCGCCAGCGGCCAACCCTTGGGCAGGGCGGACAATGAGCAGTTCTTC	CASGQPLGRADNEQFF
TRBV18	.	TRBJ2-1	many	TGTGCCAGCTCACCAAGGCAGGACTCCTACAATGAGCAGTTCTTC	CASSPRQDSYNEQFF
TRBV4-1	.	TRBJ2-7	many	TGCGCCAGCAGCCAAGAGGGCGAGCAGTACTTC	CASSQEGEQYF
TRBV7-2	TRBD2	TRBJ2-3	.	TGTGCCAGCAGCTTTTCAGCGGGAGAACGCACAGATACGCAGTATTTT	CASSFSAGERTDTQYF
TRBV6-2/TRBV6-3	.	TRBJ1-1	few	TGTGCCAGCAGTTACGGGCAGCTGAACACTGAAGCTTTCTTT	CASSYGQLNTEAFF
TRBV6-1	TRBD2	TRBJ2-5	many	TGTGCCAGCACCATCTCTAGCGGGAGGGCTTTAGAGACCCAGTACTTC	CASTISSGRALETQYF
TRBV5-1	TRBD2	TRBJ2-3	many	TGCGCCAGCAGCTTGGGGCGGGAGAGAATCAAACATACGCAGTATTTT	CASSLGRERIKHTQYF
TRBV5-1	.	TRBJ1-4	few	TGCGCCAGCAGCAACAGCACAACTAATGAAAAACTGTTTTTT	CASSNSTTNEKLFF
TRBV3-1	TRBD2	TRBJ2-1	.	TGTGTCAGCAGCTTGGGACTAGGGAATAAGCAGTCCTTC	CVSSLGLGNKQSF
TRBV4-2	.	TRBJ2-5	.	TGTGCCGGCAGCCCCTGGCAAGAGTTTCAAGGAGAGACCCAGTACTTC	CAGSPWQEFQGETQYF
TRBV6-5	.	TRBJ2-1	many	TGTGCCAGCAGTTACTCCAGGGTGTACAATGAGCAGTTCTTC	CASSYSRVYNEQFF
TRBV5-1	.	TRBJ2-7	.	TGCGCCAGCAGCTTAAACAGGGCGTCCTACGAGCAGTACTTC	CASSLNRASYEQYF
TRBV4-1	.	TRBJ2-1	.	TGCGCCAGCAGCCAAGAGGGAGCCGAGCAGTTCTTC	CASSQEGAEQFF
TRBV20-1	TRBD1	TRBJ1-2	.	TGCAGTGCTAAACAGGGGAGTGGCTACACCTTC	CSAKQGSGYTF
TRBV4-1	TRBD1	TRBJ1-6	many	TGCGCCAGCAGCCAAGAAAGACAGGGGAACTATAATTCACCCCTCCACTTT	CASSQERQGNYNSPLHF
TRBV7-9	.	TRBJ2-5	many	TGTGCCAGCAGCTTAAGCGGTACCGAGACCCAGTACTTC	CASSLSGTETQYF
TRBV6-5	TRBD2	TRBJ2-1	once	TGTGCCAGCAGTTACGCTGGGGGGGGAGAGCAGTTCTTC	CASSYAGGGEQFF
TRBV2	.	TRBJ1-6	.	TGTACCACCGAAGGAGCCCCAGATTCACCCCTCCACTTT	CTTEGAPDSPLHF
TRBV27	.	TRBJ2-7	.	TGTGCCAGCAGTTTTGGTAGTACCTACGAGCAGTACTTC	CASSFGSTYEQYF
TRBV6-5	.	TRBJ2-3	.	TGTGCCGGCAGTTCCCCGACGGTGGATACGCAGTATTTT	CAGSSPTVDTQYF
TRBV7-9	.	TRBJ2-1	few	TGTGCCAGCAGCGAACATAATGAGCAGTTCTTC	CASSEHNEQFF
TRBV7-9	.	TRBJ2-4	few	TGTGCCAGCAGCTCGTCTTTAGGACCCAAAAACATTCAGTACTTC	CASSSSLGPKNIQYF
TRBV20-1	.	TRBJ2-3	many	TGCAGTATAGAGGAAGGGAAGACAATCACAGATACGCAGTATTTT	CSIEEGKTITDTQYF
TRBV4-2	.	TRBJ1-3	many	TGTGCCAGCAGCCCATTGGGTGTAACAGACGGAAACACCATATATTTT	CASSPLGVTDGNTIYF
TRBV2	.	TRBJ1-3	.	TGTGCCAAGTCGACAGGAGGCTCTGGAAACACCATATATTTT	CAKSTGGSGNTIYF
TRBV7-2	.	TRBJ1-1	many	TGTGCCAGCAGCTTAGCGCTAGTGGGGGGAGGGACTGAAGCTTTCTTT	CASSLALVGGGTEAFF
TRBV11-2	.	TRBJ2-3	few	TGTGCCAGCAGCTTAATCTCAGGACTCGACACAGATACGCAGTATTTT	CASSLISGLDTDTQYF
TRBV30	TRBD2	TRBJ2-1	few	TGTGCCTGGACTAGCCGGGGACTAGCGGGTATACAATTTTACAATGAGCAGTTCTTC	CAWTSRGLAGIQFYNEQFF
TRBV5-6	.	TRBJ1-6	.	TGTGCCAGCAGCTTGGGTAATTCACCCCTCCACTTT	CASSLGNSPLHF
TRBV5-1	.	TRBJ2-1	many	TGCGCCAGCAGCTCGGTGGCCTACAGGGCCGAGCAGTTCTTC	CASSSVAYRAEQFF
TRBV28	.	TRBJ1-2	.	TGTGCCAGCAGCCCCCCGCAGGGAGATACCTATGGCTACACCTTC	CASSPPQGDTYGYTF
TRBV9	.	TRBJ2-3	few	TGTGCCAGCAGCGTAGAAGTAGATACGCAGTATTTT	CASSVEVDTQYF
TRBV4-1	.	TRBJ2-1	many	TGCGCCAGCAGCCAAGGACGGGACTCGCCCGGGAATGAGCAGTTCTTC	CASSQGRDSPGNEQFF
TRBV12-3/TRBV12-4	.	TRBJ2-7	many	TGTGCCAGCAGTGGACAGGAGGGGGGCTACGAGCAGTACTTC	CASSGQEGGYEQYF
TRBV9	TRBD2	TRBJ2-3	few	TGTGCCAGCAGCGGCGGAGAGAGCGGGATGGGGCGTACGCAGTATTTT	CASSGGESGMGRTQYF
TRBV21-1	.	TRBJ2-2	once	TGTGCCAGCAGCAAAGCCCACTCACTAGGGCGGACCGGGGAGCTGTTTTTT	CASSKAHSLGRTGELFF
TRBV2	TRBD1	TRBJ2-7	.	TGTGCCAGCATCACTGGGGGACAGCCCCTCTCCTACGAGCAGTACTTC	CASITGGQPLSYEQYF
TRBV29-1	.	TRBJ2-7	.	TGCAGCGTGGGGGCGACAGTGGGCGCGAGTAAGACGTACGAGCAGTACTTC	CSVGATVGASKTYEQYF
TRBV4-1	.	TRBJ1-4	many	TGCGCCAGCAGCGGGAATGGACAGTGGGACGAAAAACTGTTTTTT	CASSGNGQWDEKLFF
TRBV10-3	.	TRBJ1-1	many	TGTGCCATCAGGGACGGTTTGAACACTGAAGCTTTCTTT	CAIRDGLNTEAFF
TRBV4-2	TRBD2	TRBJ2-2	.	TGTGCCAGCAGCCAAGGACTAGCGGGTGAGACCGGAAAGCTGTTTTTT	CASSQGLAGETGKLFF
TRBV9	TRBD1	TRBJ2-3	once	TGTGCCAGCAGCCTCCGACAGGGTTTCACAGATACGCAGTATTTT	CASSLRQGFTDTQYF
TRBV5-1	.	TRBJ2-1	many	TGCGCCAGCAGCTTGGCCTATAGCAGGGCCCGATTAAGCTCCTACAATGAGCAGTTCTTC	CASSLAYSRARLSSYNEQFF